The next 30 T cell receptor beta chains were all read from a single sample in a study of T cell repertoires in cytomegalovirus infection. TCRdb independently ran MiXCR on the reads; one entry per CDR3 protein. The data hold 300,000 to 400,000 distinct CDR3 sequences, with 9% to 9.5% observed a single time. Sequenced sample: PBMCs. The receptors shown here come from a human donor in good health (CMV status not recorded). Some clones in this sample may be carry-over from other donors' samples.

This clonotype was seen at least ten times. The rearrangement links TRBV7-2 to TRBJ2-3, with a tentative D call TRBD2 (7 bases). Germline V gene sequence: CDR1 SGHTA, CDR2 FQGNSA. Trimming stripped 5 bases from V and 2 bases from J, with 14 bases between. CDR3 length: 15 amino acids. The CDR3 here is CASSLQGLSTDTQYF. CDR3 nucleotides: TGTGCCAGCAGCCTACAGGGACTATCCACAGATACGCAGTATTTT.

Details on this clonotype: At one end, the junction sequence differs from germline, possibly due to a read error. The CDR3 DNA reads TGTGCCAGCAGCCAAGACCCAAGGGGCAAGGCGACCCAGTACTTC. It specifies CASSQDPRGKATQYF. The chain couples TRBV4-1 to TRBJ2-5, with a weak D call TRBD1 (5 bases). The germline CDR1 and CDR2 sequences are MGHRA and YSYEKL. The CDR3 consists of 15 residues.

This clonotype was picked up a small number of times. This chain connects TRBV12-3 or TRBV12-4 to TRBJ2-1, with 7 bases aligning to TRBD1. V dropped 5 bases and J dropped 4; count of bases not matched to a gene: 14. This CDR3 spans 17 amino acids. The CDR3 DNA reads TGTGCCAGCAGTCCTACAGGGGCAAGGGGGCTTTACAATGAGCAGTTCTTC. Encoded protein: CASSPTGARGLYNEQFF.

At least ten counts were recorded for this clonotype. The chain employs TRBV7-2 and TRBJ2-1; TRBD2 aligns across 15 bases. CDR3 length: 17 amino acids. Germline CDR1 and CDR2: SGHTA and FQGNSA. V lost 4 bases, J lost 8 bases, and 9 bases stayed unmatched. As DNA, the CDR3 is TGTGCCAGCAGCTCACGGACTAGCGGGAGGGCCGGTTATGAGCAGTTCTTC. Its protein is CASSSRTSGRAGYEQFF.

The chain carries TRBV28 and TRBJ1-2; maybe TRBD1 (5 bases). The CDR3 has 13 amino acids. CDR1 MDHEN and CDR2 SYDVKM come from the germline V gene. V was pared by 4 bases and J by 8 bases, with 14 bases between. CDR3 loop: CASSWGLIRGYTF. As DNA, the CDR3 is TGTGCCAGCAGTTGGGGGTTAATACGAGGCTACACCTTC.

The chain uses TRBV25-1 and TRBJ2-2, with TRBD1 matching over 8 bases. Germline CDR1 is MGHDK and CDR2 is SYGVNS. The V gene end was trimmed by 5 bases and the J gene end by 5 bases; junction bases not matched to a gene: 7. This CDR3 has 15 amino acids. In nucleotides, the CDR3 is TGTGCCAGCAGTAGACCAGGGGGCTGGACCGGGGAGCTGTTTTTT. This gives the protein CASSRPGGWTGELFF.

This clonotype was seen repeatedly, ten times or more. The genes are TRBV7-8 and TRBJ1-2, with TRBD1 matching over 9 bases. V was clipped by 6 bases and J by 0 bases; unmatched bases: 8. The CDR3 runs 16 residues. Per germline, CDR1 SGHVS and CDR2 FQNEAQ. CDR3 sequence: CASRSGQGRANYGYTF. The CDR3 DNA sequence: TGTGCCAGCAGATCAGGACAGGGGAGAGCTAACTATGGCTACACCTTC.

The chain carries TRBV28 and TRBJ2-7, with TRBD1 as a possible D gene (6 bases). V lost 6 bases to trimming and J lost 6 bases, with 18 bases between them. The CDR3 length is 14 residues. Germline-derived CDR1 and CDR2 are MDHEN and SYDVKM. As DNA, the CDR3 is TGTGCCAGCAGCTCGACCCAGACAGGCTCCGAGCAGTACTTC. This encodes CASSSTQTGSEQYF.

V gene TRBV18 combines with J gene TRBJ1-3; possibly TRBD1 for D (6 bases). V was cut by 2 bases and J by 4 bases, with 21 bases left in between. This CDR3 has 18 residues. Germline values: CDR1 KGHSH, CDR2 LQKENI. The CDR3 DNA follows: TGTGCCAGCTCACCATTGCGGGGGGCTGATCTGGACGGAAACACCATATATTTT. Its translation: CASSPLRGADLDGNTIYF.

In this sample, this clonotype turned up a few times. The chain has TRBV28 and TRBJ2-3; the D is unclear. The CDR3 consists of 13 residues. The germline gives CDR1 MDHEN, CDR2 SYDVKM. With 5 bases removed from V and 7 bases from J, the gap between germline ends came to 13 bases. The CDR3 spells CASSPPGRNTQYF. The CDR3 coding sequence is TGTGCCAGCAGTCCACCGGGTAGAAATACGCAGTATTTT.

This clonotype was counted at least ten times. The V gene is TRBV6-2 or TRBV6-3, the J gene TRBJ1-1; TRBD1 aligns across 7 bases. Trimming took 7 bases from V and 1 from J; bases not matched to a gene: 6. This CDR3 has 14 residues. The germline V gene has CDR1 MNHEY and CDR2 SVGEGT. The CDR3 DNA reads TGTGCCAGCACCTTGACAGGGAAGAACACTGAAGCTTTCTTT. As protein: CASTLTGKNTEAFF.

The V call is TRBV28, the J call TRBJ2-5; no definite D call. The CDR3 has 12 residues. V was pared by 1 base and J by 9 bases, with 9 bases between. Germline V gene data show CDR1 as MDHEN and CDR2 as SYDVKM. The CDR3 coding sequence is TGTGCCAGCAGTTTATTCCCGGCTCCCCAGTACTTC. Residues: CASSLFPAPQYF.

This clonotype was picked up a small number of times. This sequence joins TRBV7-2 and TRBJ1-1; no definite D call. This CDR3 region has 15 residues. The germline gives CDR1 SGHTA, CDR2 FQGNSA. With 7 bases removed from V and 1 base from J, the gap between germline ends came to 16 bases. The DNA for the CDR3 is TGTGCCAGCACCCCAATTGCGGGGAGGAACACTGAAGCTTTCTTT. Encoded protein: CASTPIAGRNTEAFF.

This chain joins TRBV12-3 or TRBV12-4 and TRBJ2-5, with a tentative D call TRBD2 (6 bases). This CDR3 has 16 residues. Between the trimmed V and J ends, which lost 4 bases and 0 bases, there was a span of 15 bases. CDR3 nucleotides: TGTGCCAGCAGTTATGGGACTGCAGGAGACCAAGAGACCCAGTACTTC. It encodes CASSYGTAGDQETQYF.

This clonotype was recorded at least ten times. The genes are TRBV7-2 and TRBJ1-1; 9 bases align to TRBD1. The CDR3 totals 16 residues. Germline CDR1 reads SGHTA; CDR2 reads FQGNSA. V dropped 6 bases and J dropped 8; count of bases not matched to a gene: 16. The CDR3 protein is CASSRKPGTGITEAFF. For the CDR3, the DNA is TGTGCCAGCAGTCGGAAACCCGGGACAGGGATCACGGAAGCTTTCTTT.

The sample holds a few counts of this clonotype. This sequence joins TRBV12-3 or TRBV12-4 and TRBJ2-7, with TRBD1 matching 8 bases. The V segment lost 5 bases and the J segment 4 bases; nucleotides outside the gene matches: 10. The CDR3 has 15 residues. In DNA, the CDR3 is TGTGCCAGCAGTCGGACAGGGATCATCGGGTACGAGCAGTACTTC. Its translation: CASSRTGIIGYEQYF.

This clonotype turned up a few times. The chain recombines TRBV7-3 with TRBJ2-1; 11 nucleotides line up with TRBD2. The CDR3 is 18 amino acids. The germline CDR1 and CDR2 sequences are SGHTA and FQGTGA. J was trimmed by 10 bases and V by 1 base; bases with no gene match: 15. The CDR3 region is CASSLRLAGGSRPVEQFF. The CDR3 nucleotides are TGTGCCAGCAGCTTAAGGCTAGCGGGGGGTTCCCGGCCCGTGGAGCAGTTCTTC.

This clonotype was counted between two and nine times. The chain recombines TRBV20-1 with TRBJ2-2; 9 nucleotides line up with TRBD1. Germline assignment: CDR1 DFQATT and CDR2 SNEGSKA (reference sequence). CDR3 size: 15 residues. With V trimmed by 5 bases and J by 5 bases, 9 bases remained unmatched. The CDR3 protein is CSARGDRGWTGELFF. The DNA of the CDR3 is TGCAGTGCTCGGGGAGACAGGGGGTGGACCGGGGAGCTGTTTTTT.

The sample holds many counts of this clonotype. The V call is TRBV7-2, the J call TRBJ1-5; D might be TRBD1 (5 bases). Germline V lookup: CDR1 SGHTA, CDR2 FQGNSA. Trimming left V 5 bases short and J 2 bases short, with 19 bases between. The CDR3 runs 17 residues. The CDR3 DNA sequence: TGTGCCAGCAGCCCTAGACTCCAGGGTTCTGGCAATCAGCCCCAGCATTTT. It yields the protein CASSPRLQGSGNQPQHF.

This chain connects TRBV20-1 to TRBJ2-1, with 10 bases identical to TRBD2. CDR1 DFQATT and CDR2 SNEGSKA come from the germline V gene (reference sequence). The length of the CDR3 is 15 residues. V trimming: 1 base; J trimming: 7 bases; junction bases outside the gene matches: 7. The CDR3 nucleotides are TGCAGTGCTAGAGCAAGCGGGAGGGCCGTTAATGAGCAGTTCTTC. It yields the protein CSARASGRAVNEQFF.

This clonotype was seen more than once but under ten times. The CDR3 coding sequence is TGTGCCTGGAGTGGACTAGCGTACTCCTACAATGAGCAGTTCTTC. It specifies CAWSGLAYSYNEQFF. The rearrangement joins TRBV30 to TRBJ2-1, with 8 bases that match TRBD2. CDR1 is GTSNPN and CDR2 is SVGIG in the germline V gene (reference sequence). With V trimmed by 1 base and J by 0 bases, 2 bases remained unmatched. The CDR3 runs to 15 residues.

This clonotype was recorded many times. This chain joins TRBV28 and TRBJ1-4; 8 bases agree with TRBD1. The CDR3 spans 14 residues. V dropped 3 bases and J dropped 8; count of bases not matched to a gene: 5. The germline CDR1 and CDR2 sequences are MDHEN and SYDVKM. CDR3 loop: CASSLNRGDEKLFF. CDR3 coding DNA: TGTGCCAGCAGTTTGAACAGGGGGGACGAAAAACTGTTTTTT.

This clonotype was counted a few times. The chain recombines TRBV29-1 with TRBJ1-2; a weak D match, TRBD1 (6 bases). V was pared by 3 bases and J by 8 bases, with 13 bases between. The germline gives CDR1 SQVTM, CDR2 ANQGSEA. CDR3 size: 12 residues. The CDR3 loop is CSVDVGRGGYTF. DNA of the CDR3: TGCAGCGTTGATGTGGGAAGGGGGGGCTACACCTTC.

The chain combines TRBV27 with TRBJ1-1, with no clear D. Germline V gives CDR1 MNHEY, CDR2 SMNVEV (reference sequence). The CDR3 runs 14 residues. The V gene lost 5 bases and the J gene lost 5 bases, with 15 bases spanning the gap. CDR3 region: CASSPSWGGTEAFF. DNA of the CDR3: TGTGCCAGCAGTCCCTCGTGGGGAGGTACTGAAGCTTTCTTT.

This clonotype was found a few times. The chain combines TRBV7-9 with TRBJ1-4; maybe TRBD1 (5 bases). The germline V gene has CDR1 SEHNR and CDR2 FQNEAQ (reference sequence). V lost 5 bases, J lost 10 bases, and 20 bases lay in between. The CDR3 extends over 15 amino acids. CDR3 coding DNA: TGTGCCAGCAGCCAACCCGGGACGGAAAGAGGAAAACTGTTTTTT. It yields the protein CASSQPGTERGKLFF.

This clonotype came up many times. V is TRBV7-9 and J is TRBJ1-3; D ambiguous. There are 15 residues in the CDR3. Germline V CDR1 and CDR2: SEHNR, FQNEAQ (reference sequence). Trimming stripped 0 bases from V and 4 bases from J, with 10 bases between. CDR3 coding DNA: TGTGCCAGCAGCTTAGCGGTTGCAGGAGGAAACACCATATATTTT. Amino acid sequence: CASSLAVAGGNTIYF.

A few counts support this clonotype. V gene TRBV24-1 combines with J gene TRBJ2-1; 7 nucleotides agree with TRBD1. This CDR3 region has 16 residues. CDR1 is KGHDR and CDR2 is SFDVKD in the germline V gene. J was trimmed by 2 bases and V by 7 bases; bases with no gene match: 10. CDR3 protein: CATSDKGAKTYNEQFF. The CDR3 DNA sequence: TGTGCCACCAGCGACAAGGGGGCGAAGACCTACAATGAGCAGTTCTTC.

Only a few counts were recorded for this clonotype. V and J are TRBV20-1 and TRBJ2-3; D may match TRBD1 or TRBD2 (5 bases each). The CDR3 runs to 17 residues. Trimming took 4 bases from V and 4 from J, leaving 24 bases between them. Germline assignment: CDR1 DFQATT and CDR2 SNEGSKA (reference sequence). Here the CDR3 reads CSATATVPGPKADTQYF. CDR3 DNA sequence: TGCAGTGCTACCGCAACCGTGCCGGGACCTAAAGCAGATACGCAGTATTTT.

A few counts support this clonotype. The chain joins TRBV5-4 to TRBJ1-2, with TRBD1 matching 7 bases. The CDR3 consists of 13 residues. The V and J ends lost 4 bases and 13 bases, in that order; junction bases with no gene match: 13. Germline V lookup: CDR1 SGHNT, CDR2 YYREEE (reference sequence). CDR3 protein: CASSAAGKGGGTF. For the CDR3, the DNA is TGTGCCAGCAGCGCCGCCGGGAAAGGGGGCGGCACCTTC.

V and J are TRBV18 and TRBJ1-5, with unresolved D. The V gene's germline CDR1 is KGHSH and CDR2 LQKENI. This CDR3 spans 13 amino acids. V lost 3 bases to trimming and J lost 3 bases, with 6 bases between them. Here the CDR3 reads CASSPADNQPQHF. CDR3 DNA sequence: TGTGCCAGCTCACCCGCAGACAATCAGCCCCAGCATTTT.